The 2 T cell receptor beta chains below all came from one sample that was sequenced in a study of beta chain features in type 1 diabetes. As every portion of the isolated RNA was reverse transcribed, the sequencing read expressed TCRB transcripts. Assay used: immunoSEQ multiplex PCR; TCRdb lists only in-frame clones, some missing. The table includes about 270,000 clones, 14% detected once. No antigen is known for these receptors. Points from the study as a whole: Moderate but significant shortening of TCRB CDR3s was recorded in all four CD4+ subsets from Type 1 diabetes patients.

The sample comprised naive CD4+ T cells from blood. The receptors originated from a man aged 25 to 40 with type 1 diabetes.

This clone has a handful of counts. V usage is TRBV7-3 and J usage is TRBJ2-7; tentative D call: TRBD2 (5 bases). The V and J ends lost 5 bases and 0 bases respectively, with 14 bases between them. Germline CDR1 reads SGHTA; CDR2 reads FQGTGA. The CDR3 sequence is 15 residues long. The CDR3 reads CASSTLPGYSYEQYF. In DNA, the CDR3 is TGTGCCAGCAGCACATTACCGGGGTACTCCTACGAGCAGTACTTC.

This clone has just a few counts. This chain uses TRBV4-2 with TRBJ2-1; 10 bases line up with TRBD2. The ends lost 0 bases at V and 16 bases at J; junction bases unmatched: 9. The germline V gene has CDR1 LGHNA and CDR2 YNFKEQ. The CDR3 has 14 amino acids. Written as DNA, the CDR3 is TGTGCCAGCAGCCAAGATTTAGCGGGAGGTGCGAATTTCTTC. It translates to CASSQDLAGGANFF.